These 2 T cell receptor beta chains came from one sample sequenced in a study of glioma-infiltrating T cells. TCR alpha and beta CDR3 regions were amplified from RNA using iRepertoire nested multiplex PCR. TCRdb re-analysed the multiplex PCR reads in MiXCR, keeping a single row per CDR3 protein. The table lists under 150,000 distinct CDR3 sequences, around 25% of them singletons, with about a quarter in the top ten. The sequencing sample was made of glioma tissue, nonneoplastic brain tissue, or PBMCs (not recorded which). The origin of the receptors is a human donor with low-grade glioma or glioblastoma, undergoing nonglioma brain surgery, or in good health (not recorded which).

Of note for this clonotype: This could be a read error, since a much larger clone is one nucleotide away. The chain links TRBV14 to TRBJ2-3, with a tentative D call TRBD1 (6 bases). The CDR3 is 16 amino acids. Trimming took off 1 base at V and 4 bases at J, with 15 bases between the two ends. CDR1 is SGHDN and CDR2 is FVKESK in the germline V gene. CDR3 nucleotides: TGTGCCAGCAGCCAAGGAGGGGCAGGGGAAGCAGATACGCAGTATTTT. Protein sequence: CASSQGGAGEADTQYF.

The chain combines TRBV7-9 with TRBJ2-5; 9 positions match TRBD2. Germline CDR1 is SEHNR and CDR2 is FQNEAQ (reference sequence). This CDR3 comprises 16 residues. V was clipped by 3 bases and J by 6 bases; unmatched bases: 11. The DNA of the CDR3 is TGTGCCAGCAGCTTGGGAGCGGGGGGAACGAGTCAGACCCAGTACTTC. It encodes CASSLGAGGTSQTQYF.